One sample yielded the 2 T cell receptor beta chains listed below, sequenced in a study of human T cells and chemical hapten exposure. TCRdb re-analysed the RACE reads in MiXCR, keeping a single row per CDR3 protein. The sample carries approximately 340,000 distinct CDR3 sequences, about 7% recorded once. Time point given: patch test 1, 2 weeks after DPC sensitization. As to treatment: therapeutic diphenylcyclopropenone sensitization with weekly scalp DPC. The material was whole blood, obtained in connection with sensitization to the hapten diphenylcyclopropenone (DPC). The receptor source for this set is a young woman with alopecia areata. Some clones in this sample may be carry-over from other donors' samples.

This clonotype was recorded many times. The chain carries TRBV7-9 and TRBJ1-4; D unclear. Per the germline V gene, CDR1 is SEHNR and CDR2 is FQNEAQ (reference sequence). The CDR3 covers 16 residues. Trimming cost V 2 bases and J 7 bases, with 17 bases left between them. This chain's CDR3 is CASSLRRAREREKLFF. The CDR3 DNA follows: TGTGCCAGCAGCTTAAGAAGGGCTAGAGAACGTGAAAAACTGTTTTTT.

In this sample, this clonotype turned up a few times. The V gene is TRBV5-1, the J gene TRBJ2-5; 8 nucleotides match TRBD1. The germline V gene has CDR1 SGHRS and CDR2 YFSETQ. After removal of 3 bases from V and 3 bases from J, the junction contained 4 bases not matched to a gene. The CDR3 is 14 amino acids. The CDR3 DNA reads as TGCGCCAGCAGCTATGGACAGGGAGAAGAGACCCAGTACTTC. Its translation: CASSYGQGEETQYF.